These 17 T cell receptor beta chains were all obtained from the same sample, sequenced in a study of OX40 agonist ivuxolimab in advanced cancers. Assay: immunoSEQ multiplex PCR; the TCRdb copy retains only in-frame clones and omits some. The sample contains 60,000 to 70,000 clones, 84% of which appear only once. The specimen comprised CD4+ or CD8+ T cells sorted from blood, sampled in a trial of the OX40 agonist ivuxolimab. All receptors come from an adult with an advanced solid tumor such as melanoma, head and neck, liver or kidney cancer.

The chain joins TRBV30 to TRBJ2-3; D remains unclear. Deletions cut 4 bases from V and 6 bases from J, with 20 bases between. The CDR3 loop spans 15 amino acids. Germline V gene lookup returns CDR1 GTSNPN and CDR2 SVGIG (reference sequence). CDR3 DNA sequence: TGTGCCTGGACGAGAGGAGCTTATAGAACGGATACGCAGTATTTT. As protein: CAWTRGAYRTDTQYF.

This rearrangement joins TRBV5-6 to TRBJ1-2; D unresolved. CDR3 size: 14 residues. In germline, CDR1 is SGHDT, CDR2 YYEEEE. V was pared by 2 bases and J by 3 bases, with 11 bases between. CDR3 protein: CASSFERIDYGYTF. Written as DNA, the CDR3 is TGTGCCAGCAGCTTTGAGAGGATAGACTATGGCTACACCTTC.

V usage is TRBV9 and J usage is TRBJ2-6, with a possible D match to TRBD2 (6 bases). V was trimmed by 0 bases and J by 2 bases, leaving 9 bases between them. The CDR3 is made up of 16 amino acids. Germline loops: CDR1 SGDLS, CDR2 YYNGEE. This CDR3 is CASSVDGGAGANVLTF. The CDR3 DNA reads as TGTGCCAGCAGCGTAGACGGAGGGGCTGGGGCCAACGTCCTGACTTTC.

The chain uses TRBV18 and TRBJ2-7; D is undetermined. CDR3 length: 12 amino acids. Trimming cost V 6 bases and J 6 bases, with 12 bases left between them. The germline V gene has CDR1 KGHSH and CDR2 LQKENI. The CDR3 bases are TGTGCCAGCTCCGTTAAAACTCGCGAGCAGTACTTC. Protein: CASSVKTREQYF.

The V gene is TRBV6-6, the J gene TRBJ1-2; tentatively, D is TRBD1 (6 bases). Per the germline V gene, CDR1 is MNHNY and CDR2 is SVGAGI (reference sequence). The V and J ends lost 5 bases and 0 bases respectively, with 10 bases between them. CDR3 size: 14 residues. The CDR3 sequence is CASSATGANYGYTF. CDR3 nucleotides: TGTGCCAGCAGTGCGACAGGAGCTAACTATGGCTACACCTTC.

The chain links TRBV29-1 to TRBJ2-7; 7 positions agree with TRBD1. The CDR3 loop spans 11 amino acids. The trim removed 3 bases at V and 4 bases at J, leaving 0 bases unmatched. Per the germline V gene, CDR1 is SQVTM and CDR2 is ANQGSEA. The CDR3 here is CSVEGQYEQYF. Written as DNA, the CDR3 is TGCAGCGTTGAGGGACAGTACGAGCAGTACTTC.

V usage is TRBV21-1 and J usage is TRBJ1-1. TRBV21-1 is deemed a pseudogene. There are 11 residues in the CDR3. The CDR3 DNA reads TGTTTTGAAGGGAGGAACACTGAAGCTTTCTTT. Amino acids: CFEGRNTEAFF.

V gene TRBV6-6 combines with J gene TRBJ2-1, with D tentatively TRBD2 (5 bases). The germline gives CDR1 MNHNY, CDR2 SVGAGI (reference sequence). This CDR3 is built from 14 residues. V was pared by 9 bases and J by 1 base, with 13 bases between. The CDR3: CASGVALSYNEQFF. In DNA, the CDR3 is TGTGCCAGTGGGGTAGCGCTATCCTACAATGAGCAGTTCTTC.

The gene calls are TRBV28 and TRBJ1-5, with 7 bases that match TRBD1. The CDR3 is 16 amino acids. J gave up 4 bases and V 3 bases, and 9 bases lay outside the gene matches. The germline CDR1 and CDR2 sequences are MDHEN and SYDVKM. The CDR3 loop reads CASSFRETGTNQPQHF. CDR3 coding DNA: TGTGCCAGCAGTTTCAGAGAGACAGGGACTAATCAGCCCCAGCATTTT. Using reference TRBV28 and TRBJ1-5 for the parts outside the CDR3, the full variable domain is DVKVTQSSRYLVKRTGEKVFLECVQDMDHENMFWYRQDPGLGLRLIYFSYDVKMKEKGDIPEGYSVSREKKERFSLILESASTNQTSMYLCASSFRETGTNQPQHFGDGTRLSIL.

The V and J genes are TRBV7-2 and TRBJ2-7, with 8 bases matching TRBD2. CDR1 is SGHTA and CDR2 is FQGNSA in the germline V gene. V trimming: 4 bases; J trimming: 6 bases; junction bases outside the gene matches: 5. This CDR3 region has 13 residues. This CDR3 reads CASSSIAGSEQYF. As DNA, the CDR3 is TGTGCCAGCAGCTCCATAGCGGGAAGCGAGCAGTACTTC.

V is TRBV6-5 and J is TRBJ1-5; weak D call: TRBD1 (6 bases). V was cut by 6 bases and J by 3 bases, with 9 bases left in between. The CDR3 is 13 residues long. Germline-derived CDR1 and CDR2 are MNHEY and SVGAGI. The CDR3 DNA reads TGTGCCAGCAGACAGGGTTCCAATCAGCCCCAGCATTTT. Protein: CASRQGSNQPQHF.

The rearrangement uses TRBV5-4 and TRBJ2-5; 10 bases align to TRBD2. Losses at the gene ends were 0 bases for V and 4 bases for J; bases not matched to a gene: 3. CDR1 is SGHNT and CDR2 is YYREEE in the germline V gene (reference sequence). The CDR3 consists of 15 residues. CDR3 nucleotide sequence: TGTGCCAGCAGCTTGGATCTAGCGGGAGTAGAGACCCAGTACTTC. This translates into CASSLDLAGVETQYF.

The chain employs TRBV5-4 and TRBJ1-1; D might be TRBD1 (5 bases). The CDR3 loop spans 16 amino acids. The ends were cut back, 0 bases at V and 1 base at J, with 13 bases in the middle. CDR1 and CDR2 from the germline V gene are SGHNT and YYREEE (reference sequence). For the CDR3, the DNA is TGTGCCAGCAGCTTGGCTGGAGGAAGGGGGAACACTGAAGCTTTCTTT. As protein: CASSLAGGRGNTEAFF.

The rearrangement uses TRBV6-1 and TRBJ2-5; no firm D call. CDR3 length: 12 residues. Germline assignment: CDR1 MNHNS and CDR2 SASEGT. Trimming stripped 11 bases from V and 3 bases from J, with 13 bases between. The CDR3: CAAVGWEETQYF. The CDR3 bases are TGTGCCGCGGTGGGCTGGGAAGAGACCCAGTACTTC.

The DNA of the CDR3 is TGTGCCAGCAGTCGAGACAGAACCTATGGCTACACCTTC. It yields the protein CASSRDRTYGYTF. This chain joins TRBV6-1 and TRBJ1-2; a weak D match, TRBD1 (5 bases). Germline loops: CDR1 MNHNS, CDR2 SASEGT. Trimming removed 5 bases from V and 4 bases from J, with 11 bases in between. The CDR3 has 13 residues.

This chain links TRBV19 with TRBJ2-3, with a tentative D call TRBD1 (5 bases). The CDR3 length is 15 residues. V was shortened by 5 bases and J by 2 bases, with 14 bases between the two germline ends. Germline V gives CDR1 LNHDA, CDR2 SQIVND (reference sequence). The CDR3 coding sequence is TGTGCCAGTAGTTTGAGATCGACAGACACAGATACGCAGTATTTT. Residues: CASSLRSTDTDTQYF.

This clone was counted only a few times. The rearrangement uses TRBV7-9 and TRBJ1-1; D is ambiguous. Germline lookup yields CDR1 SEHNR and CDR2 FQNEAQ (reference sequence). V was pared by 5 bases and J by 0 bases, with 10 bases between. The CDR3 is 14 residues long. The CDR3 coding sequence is TGTGCCAGCAGCGCAACTGGGGTGAACACTGAAGCTTTCTTT. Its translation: CASSATGVNTEAFF.